Here is one T cell receptor beta chain with its context. Its antigen is as yet unknown. A read error may account for a junction end that differs from germline. Starting material of 450 to 550 ng total RNA yielded TCR beta cDNA via a constant-region primer. Three rounds of nested multiplex PCR with slightly modified ARM-PCR produced TCR beta libraries. TCRdb passed the multiplex PCR reads through MiXCR, listing each CDR3 protein once. The sample lists approximately 330,000 distinct CDR3 sequences; roughly 61% were seen once. For blood RNA, unsorted whole blood served as the source, and germline DNA was extracted too. The entry originates in a study of tumor-infiltrating lymphocytes in primary liver carcinoma. Points from the study as a whole: It was tumor-adjacent and tumor-blood pairs that overlapped less than tumor region pairs did. Blood fell significantly below tumors in its top-250-clone fraction (p = 0.039).

Sequencing used peripheral blood. This sequence originates from a man aged 35 to 55 with primary liver carcinoma and hepatitis B virus infection.

CDR3 amino acids: CASSYLAGVSTDMQYF. DNA for the CDR3: TGTGCCAGCAGTTACTTGGCGGGAGTGAGCACAGATATGCAGTATTTT. This rearrangement joins TRBV6-6 to TRBJ2-3, with 7 bases that match TRBD2. CDR1 is MNHNY and CDR2 is SVGAGI in the germline V gene (reference sequence). The CDR3 length is 16 residues.